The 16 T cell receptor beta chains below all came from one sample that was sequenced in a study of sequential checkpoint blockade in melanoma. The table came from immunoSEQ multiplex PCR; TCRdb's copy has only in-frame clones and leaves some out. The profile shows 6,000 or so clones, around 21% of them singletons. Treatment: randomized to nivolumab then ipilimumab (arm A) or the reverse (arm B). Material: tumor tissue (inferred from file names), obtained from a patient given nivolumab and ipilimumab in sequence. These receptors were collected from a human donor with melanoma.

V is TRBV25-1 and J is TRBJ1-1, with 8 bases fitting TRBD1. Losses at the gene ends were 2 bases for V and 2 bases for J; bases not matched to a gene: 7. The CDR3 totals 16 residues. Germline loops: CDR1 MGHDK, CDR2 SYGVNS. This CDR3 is CASSEGLGQANTEAFF. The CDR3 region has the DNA TGTGCCAGCAGTGAAGGATTGGGACAGGCAAACACTGAAGCTTTCTTT.

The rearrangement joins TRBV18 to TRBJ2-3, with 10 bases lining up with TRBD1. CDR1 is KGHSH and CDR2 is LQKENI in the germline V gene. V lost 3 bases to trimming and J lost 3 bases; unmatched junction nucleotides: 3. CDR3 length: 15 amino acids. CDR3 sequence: CASSPGQGRTDTQYF. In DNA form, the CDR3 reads TGTGCCAGCTCACCGGGACAGGGGAGAACAGATACGCAGTATTTT.

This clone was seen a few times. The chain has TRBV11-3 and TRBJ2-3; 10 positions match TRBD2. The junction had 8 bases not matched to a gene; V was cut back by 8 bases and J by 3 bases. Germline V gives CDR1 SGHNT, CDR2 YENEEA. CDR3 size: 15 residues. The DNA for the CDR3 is TGTGCCAGCTCCAGCGCTAGCGGGAGAACAGATACGCAGTATTTT. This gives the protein CASSSASGRTDTQYF. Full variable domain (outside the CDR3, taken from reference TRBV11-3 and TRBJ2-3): EAGVVQSPRYKIIEKKQPVAFWCNPISGHNTLYWYLQNLGQGPELLIRYENEEAVDDSQLPKDRFSAERLKGVDSTLKIQPAELGDSAVYLCASSSASGRTDTQYFGPGTRLTVL.

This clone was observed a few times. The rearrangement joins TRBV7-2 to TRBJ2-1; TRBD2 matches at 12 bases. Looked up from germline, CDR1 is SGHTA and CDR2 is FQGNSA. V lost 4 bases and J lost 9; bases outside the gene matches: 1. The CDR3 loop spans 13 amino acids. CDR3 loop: CASSSSGRGEQFF. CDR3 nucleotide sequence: TGTGCCAGCAGCTCTAGCGGGAGGGGTGAGCAGTTCTTC. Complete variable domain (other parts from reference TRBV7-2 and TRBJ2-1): GAGVSQSPSNKVTEKGKDVELRCDPISGHTALYWYRQSLGQGLEFLIYFQGNSAPDKSGLPSDRFSAERTGGSVSTLTIQRTQQEDSAVYLCASSSSGRGEQFFGPGTRLTVL.

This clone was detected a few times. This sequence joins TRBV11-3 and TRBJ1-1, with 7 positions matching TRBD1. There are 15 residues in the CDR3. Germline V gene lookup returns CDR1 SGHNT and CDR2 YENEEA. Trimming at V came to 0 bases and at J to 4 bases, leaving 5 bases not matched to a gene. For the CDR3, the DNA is TGTGCCAGCAGCTTAGACGCAGGGGGGGGCACTGAAGCTTTCTTT. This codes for CASSLDAGGGTEAFF.

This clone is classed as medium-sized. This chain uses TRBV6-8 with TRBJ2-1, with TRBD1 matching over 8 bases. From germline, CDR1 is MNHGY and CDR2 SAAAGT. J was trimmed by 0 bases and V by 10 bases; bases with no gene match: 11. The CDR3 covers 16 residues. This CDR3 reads CAIKRQGLSSYNEQFF. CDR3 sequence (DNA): TGTGCCATCAAGAGACAGGGGCTAAGCTCCTACAATGAGCAGTTCTTC.

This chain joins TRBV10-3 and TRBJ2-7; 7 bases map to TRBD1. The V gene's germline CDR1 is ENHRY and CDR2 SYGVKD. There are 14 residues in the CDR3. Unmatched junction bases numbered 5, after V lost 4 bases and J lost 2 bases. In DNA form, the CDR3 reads TGTGCCATCAGTGTCCAGGGGGATACCTACGAGCAGTACTTC. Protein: CAISVQGDTYEQYF.

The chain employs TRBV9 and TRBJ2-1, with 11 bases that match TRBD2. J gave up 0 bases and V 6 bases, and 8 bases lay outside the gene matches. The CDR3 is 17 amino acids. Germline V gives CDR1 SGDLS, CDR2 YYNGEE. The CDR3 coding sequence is TGTGCCAGCACACCTAGCGGGAGGCCGAGCTCCTACAATGAGCAGTTCTTC. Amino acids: CASTPSGRPSSYNEQFF.

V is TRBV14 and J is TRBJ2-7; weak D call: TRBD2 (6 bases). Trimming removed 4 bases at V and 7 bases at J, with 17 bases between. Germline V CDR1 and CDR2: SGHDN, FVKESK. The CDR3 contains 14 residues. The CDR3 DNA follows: TGTGCCAGCAGCCGGGGAGGATTGGGGGAAGAGCAGTACTTC. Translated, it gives CASSRGGLGEEQYF.

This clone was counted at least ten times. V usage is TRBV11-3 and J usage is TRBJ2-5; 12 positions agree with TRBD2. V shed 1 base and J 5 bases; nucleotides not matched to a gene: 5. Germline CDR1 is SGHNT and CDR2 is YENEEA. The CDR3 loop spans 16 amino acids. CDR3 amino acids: CASSLGTSGRRETQYF. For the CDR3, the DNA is TGTGCCAGCAGCTTAGGAACTAGCGGGAGGCGGGAGACCCAGTACTTC.

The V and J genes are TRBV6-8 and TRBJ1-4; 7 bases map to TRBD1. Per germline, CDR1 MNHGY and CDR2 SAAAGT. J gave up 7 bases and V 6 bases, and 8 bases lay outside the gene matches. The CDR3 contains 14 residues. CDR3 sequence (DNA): TGTGCCAGCAGACGACAGGGATGGGGTGAAAAACTGTTTTTT. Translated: CASRRQGWGEKLFF.

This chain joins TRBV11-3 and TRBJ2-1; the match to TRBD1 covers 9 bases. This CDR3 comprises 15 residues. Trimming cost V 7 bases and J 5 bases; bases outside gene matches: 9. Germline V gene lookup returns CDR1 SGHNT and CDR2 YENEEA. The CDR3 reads CASTTNRGLNNEQFF. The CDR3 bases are TGTGCCAGCACCACCAACAGGGGGCTTAACAATGAGCAGTTCTTC.

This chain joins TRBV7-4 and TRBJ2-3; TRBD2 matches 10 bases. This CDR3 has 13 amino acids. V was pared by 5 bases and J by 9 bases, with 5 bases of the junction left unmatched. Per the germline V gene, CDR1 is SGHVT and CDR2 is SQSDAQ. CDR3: CASSPGTSATQYF. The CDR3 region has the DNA TGTGCCAGCAGCCCGGGGACTAGCGCCACGCAGTATTTT.

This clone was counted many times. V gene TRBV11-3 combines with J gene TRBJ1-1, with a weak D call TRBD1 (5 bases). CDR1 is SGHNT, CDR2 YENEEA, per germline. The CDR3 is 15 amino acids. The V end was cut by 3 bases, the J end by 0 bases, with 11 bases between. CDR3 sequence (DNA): TGTGCCAGCAGCTTGACAGTATCCATGAACACTGAAGCTTTCTTT. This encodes CASSLTVSMNTEAFF.

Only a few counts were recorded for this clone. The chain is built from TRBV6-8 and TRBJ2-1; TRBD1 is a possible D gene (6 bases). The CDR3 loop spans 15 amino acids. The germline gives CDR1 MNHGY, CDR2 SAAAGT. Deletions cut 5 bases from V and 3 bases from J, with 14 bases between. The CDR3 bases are TGTGCCAGCAGTCCGGACAGAAATGACTACAATGAGCAGTTCTTC. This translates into CASSPDRNDYNEQFF.

This CDR3 reads CASSPHYGLEAFF. For the CDR3, the DNA is TGTGCCAGCAGTCCTCACTATGGCCTTGAAGCTTTCTTT. The chain uses TRBV28 and TRBJ1-1, with D unresolved. This CDR3 spans 13 amino acids. V lost 5 bases, J lost 7 bases, and 14 bases lay in between. Germline V CDR1 and CDR2: MDHEN, SYDVKM.